The sequence of this TCR beta chain was determined in a study of blood T cells in healthy people across ages (dated by TCRdb to the mid-2010s). Turning to the overall study: In model experiments, roughly one uniquely barcoded TCR beta cDNA molecule per two T cells was captured by template switching. The study measured age-related changes in TCR beta repertoire diversity using deep sequencing normalized with unique cDNA molecular identifiers. Four age groups were formed from the donors: young (average about 16 years), middle-aged (approximately 40), aged (around 62) and long-lived (roughly 81). To avoid experimental bias, donors of different ages were spread randomly across the sequencing lanes. Two additional independent replicas of 1 million unique cDNA reads from the same blood draw were analyzed for two donors (one aged 18 to 30 and one aged 80 or older).

The library was made by 5' RACE. Instrument used: Illumina HiSeq 2500. A second 7 to 11 cycle PCR used a sample-barcoded 5' primer and a J-beta primer mix. Each TCR beta cDNA molecule received a unique molecular identifier from a template-switch 5' adaptor carrying 12 random nucleotides. Each sample yielded at least 3 million CDR3-containing paired-end reads. First-strand cDNA synthesis was performed from all RNA using the Mint cDNA synthesis kit, with priming by a TRBC-specific oligonucleotide. All cDNA was treated with uracil-DNA glycosylase and then went through a first 18-cycle PCR with the universal primers M1SS and BC2_uni_R. The authors processed their data as follows. For normalization, 1 million high-quality reads, each with a distinct molecular identifier, were randomly selected from each sample. Reads with shared molecular identifiers were discarded instead of being binned into consensus sequences. MiTCR, with a Q25 quality threshold and the strictest error-elimination algorithm, was used for CDR3 identification, clonotype clustering and error correction. A nonparametric unseen species model with Euler transformation was used to estimate a lower bound on total TCR beta diversity. TCRdb reran the public reads through fastp at Q25 and MiXCR, keeping productive beta chains. Every CDR3 protein is listed once, alongside the most common genes and DNA of its rows. TCRdb assigned the V and J calls; the authors' analysis was not used. Within this sample are some 920,000 distinct CDR3 sequences, with roughly 51% of them counted one time only. About a fifth of the sample belongs to the ten largest clones.

Systemically healthy Caucasian individuals from Russia, some 38 in total and aged roughly 6 to 100 years, were included as donors. Each donor gave around 9.5 milliliters of peripheral blood, collected into EDTA-treated Vacutainer tubes. Ficoll-Paque density-gradient centrifugation was used to isolate PBMCs, with at least 6.5 million per sample. Total RNA, at least 6 micrograms per sample, was extracted from PBMCs with Trizol reagent. For every donor, an aliquot of PBMCs went through flow cytometry to measure the percentages of naive CD45RAhigh/CD27high T cells. The CDR3 holds 15 amino acids from the cysteine to the phenylalanine. The retained sequence is limited to the CDR3, 45 bases, with the frame set at the first base. CDR1 and CDR2 were assigned from the germline V gene (reference sequence) as SGHNT and YYREEE. Notes on this clonotype: Its cognate antigen has yet to be identified. No qualities accompany the bases; no much larger clone lies one base away.

What the authors observed across the whole study: Estimates of total diversity based on one million sequenced T cells were considered lower bounds and underestimates. Bulk unsorted PBMC profiling prevented conclusive comparison of naive and antigen-experienced compartments. As age increased, observed TCR beta diversity per million T cells dropped in a roughly linear way, and a significant reduction was already evident by age roughly 36. Observed TCR beta diversity correlated strongly with the percentage of naive T cells measured by flow cytometry. Donor CMV infection status was unknown, potentially confounding age-related changes in expanded clonotypes. Compared with the aged group, the long-lived group had more naive CD4+ T cells, fewer expanded clones and increased TCR diversity, suggesting age selection.

Source material: blood. The receptor comes from a woman aged 55-69 years in good health. The sequence links TRBV5-4 to TRBJ2-5, with 7 bases aligning to TRBD2. The last part of the DNA fits TRBJ2-7 better; the J call may be wrong. In nucleotide form, the sequence is TGTGCCAGCAGCTTGGGACTAGCTAAAAAAAACGAGCAGTACTTC. Its coded protein is CASSLGLAKKNEQYF.